This T cell receptor (beta chain) appears in the sequencing data of a study of shared clonotypes between healthy human individuals. Study overall: CD4 naive cells filled three plates per donor, CD4 memory three, CD8 naive two and CD8 memory one.

General study results and limits: Naive CD4 clonotypes overlapped across a handful of donors at roughly 4.5%.

Concerning this clone: Its cognate antigen is unknown. Other DNA sequences in the same sample also yield this CDR3.

Here immunoSEQ multiplex PCR was the method, and the copy in TCRdb shows in-frame clones only, minus some. This table holds around 1.5 million clones, about 98% found once. The clonotype originates from a man younger than 40 in good health. The material sequenced was naive CD4+ T cells sorted from blood. Noted subset: CD45RA+ positively selected.

CDR3 amino acids: CASSVQGNTEAFF. The CDR3 nucleotides are TGTGCCAGCAGCGTACAGGGGAACACTGAAGCTTTCTTT. The chain joins TRBV2 to TRBJ1-1; tentatively, D is TRBD1 (6 bases). V gave up 6 bases and J gave up 1 base, with 9 bases separating them. Germline-derived CDR1 and CDR2 are SNHLY and FYNNEI. The CDR3 has 13 amino acids. Full variable domain (rest looked up from reference TRBV2 and TRBJ1-1): EPEVTQTPSHQVTQMGQEVILRCVPISNHLYFYWYRQILGQKVEFLVSFYNNEISEKSEIFDDQFSVERPDGSNFTLKIRSTKLEDSAMYFCASSVQGNTEAFFGQGTRLTVV.